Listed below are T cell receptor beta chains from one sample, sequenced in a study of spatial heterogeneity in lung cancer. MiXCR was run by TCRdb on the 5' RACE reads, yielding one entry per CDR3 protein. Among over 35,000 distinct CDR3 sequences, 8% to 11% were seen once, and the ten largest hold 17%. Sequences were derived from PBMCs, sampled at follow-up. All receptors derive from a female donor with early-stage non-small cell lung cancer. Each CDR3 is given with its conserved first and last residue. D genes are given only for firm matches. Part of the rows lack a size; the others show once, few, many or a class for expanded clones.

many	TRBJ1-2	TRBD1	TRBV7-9	CASSFTGEAGYTF	TGTGCCAGCAGCTTTACAGGGGAAGCTGGCTACACCTTC
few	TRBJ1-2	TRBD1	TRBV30	CAWTGQGYGYTF	TGTGCCTGGACGGGACAGGGTTATGGCTACACCTTC
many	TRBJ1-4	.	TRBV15	CATSRVGEKLFF	TGTGCCACCAGCAGAGTAGGAGAAAAACTGTTTTTT
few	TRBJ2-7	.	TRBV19	CASSIIGQNSEQYF	TGTGCCAGTAGTATCATTGGACAGAACTCCGAGCAGTACTTC
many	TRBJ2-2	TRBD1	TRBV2	CASSSGTGFTGELFF	TGTGCCAGCAGCTCTGGGACAGGGTTCACCGGGGAGCTGTTTTTT
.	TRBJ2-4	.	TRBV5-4	CASSLFIGGNIQYF	TGTGCCAGCAGCTTGTTTATAGGGGGAAACATTCAGTACTTC
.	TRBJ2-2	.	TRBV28	CASSLLSESTGELFF	TGTGCCAGCAGTTTACTGTCAGAAAGCACCGGGGAGCTGTTTTTT
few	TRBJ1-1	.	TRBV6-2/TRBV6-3	CASSYTVGNTEAFF	TGTGCCAGCAGTTACACAGTGGGGAACACTGAAGCTTTCTTT
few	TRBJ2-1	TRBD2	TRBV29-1	CSVVWWTSGGYNEQFF	TGCAGCGTTGTTTGGTGGACTAGCGGGGGATACAATGAGCAGTTCTTC
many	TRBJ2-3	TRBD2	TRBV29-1	CSVGNSGGAADTQYF	TGCAGCGTGGGGAATAGCGGGGGGGCCGCAGATACGCAGTATTTT
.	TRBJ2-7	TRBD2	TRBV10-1	CASARTTSGGGEQYF	TGCGCCAGCGCCCGCACTACTAGCGGGGGAGGCGAGCAGTACTTC
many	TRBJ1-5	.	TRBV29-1	CSAADRSNQPQHF	TGCAGCGCCGCCGACAGGAGCAATCAGCCCCAGCATTTT
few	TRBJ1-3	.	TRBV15	CATSPGTFSGNTIYF	TGTGCCACCAGCCCCGGAACCTTCTCTGGAAACACCATATATTTT
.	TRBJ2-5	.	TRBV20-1	CSATIPQALQETQYF	TGCAGTGCTACGATCCCCCAGGCCCTCCAAGAGACCCAGTACTTC
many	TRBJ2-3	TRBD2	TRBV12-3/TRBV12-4	CASSLAVGLAGTDTQYF	TGTGCCAGCAGTTTAGCTGTAGGACTAGCGGGCACAGATACGCAGTATTTT
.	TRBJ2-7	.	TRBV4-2	CASSQTDSYEQYF	TGTGCCAGCAGCCAGACGGACTCCTACGAGCAGTACTTC
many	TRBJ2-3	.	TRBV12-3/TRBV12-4	CASSLLDTQYF	TGTGCCAGCAGTTTACTAGATACGCAGTATTTT
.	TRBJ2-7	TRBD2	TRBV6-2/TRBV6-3	CASDERRGGEQYF	TGTGCCAGCGACGAACGAAGGGGAGGGGAGCAGTACTTC
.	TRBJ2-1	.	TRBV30	CAWSVLLGPYNEQFF	TGTGCCTGGAGTGTACTTCTGGGACCCTACAATGAGCAGTTCTTC
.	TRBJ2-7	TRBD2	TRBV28	CASQLAGAEEYEQYF	TGTGCCAGTCAACTAGCGGGGGCCGAGGAATACGAGCAGTACTTC
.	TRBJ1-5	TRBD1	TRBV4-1	CASSRDRDPNQPQHF	TGCGCCAGCAGCCGGGACAGGGACCCCAATCAGCCCCAGCATTTT
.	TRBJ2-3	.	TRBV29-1	CSVGALSSTDTQYF	TGCAGCGTTGGTGCCCTATCTAGCACAGATACGCAGTATTTT
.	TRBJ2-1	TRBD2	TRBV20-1	CCARDRRAGGNNEQFF	TGCTGTGCTAGAGATAGGAGGGCGGGGGGAAACAATGAGCAGTTCTTC
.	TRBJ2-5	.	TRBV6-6	CASSYSILRETQYF	TGTGCCAGCAGTTACTCGATCCTACGGGAGACCCAGTACTTC
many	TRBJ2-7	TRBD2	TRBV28	CASTLGGTSTYEQYF	TGTGCCAGCACCCTAGGCGGGACTAGCACCTACGAGCAGTACTTC
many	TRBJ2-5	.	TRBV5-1	CASSLAVQETQYF	TGCGCCAGCAGCTTGGCAGTCCAAGAGACCCAGTACTTC
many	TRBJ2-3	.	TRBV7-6	CASSLPTDTQYF	TGTGCCAGCAGCTTACCCACAGATACGCAGTATTTT
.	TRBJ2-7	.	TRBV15	CATSRRPLGDDHEQYF	TGTGCCACCAGCAGGAGGCCCCTCGGGGATGACCACGAGCAGTACTTC
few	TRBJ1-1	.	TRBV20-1	CSARELLLGNTEAFF	TGCAGTGCTAGGGAGCTCTTATTAGGGAACACTGAAGCTTTCTTT
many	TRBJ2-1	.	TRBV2	CASSEVGAEQFF	TGTGCCAGCAGTGAGGTGGGGGCTGAGCAGTTCTTC
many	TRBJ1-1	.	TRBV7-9	CASSLDQGTEAFF	TGTGCCAGCAGCTTAGATCAGGGCACTGAAGCTTTCTTT
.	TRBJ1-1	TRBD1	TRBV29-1	CSVAPGQGTEAFF	TGCAGCGTCGCTCCGGGACAGGGGACTGAAGCTTTCTTT
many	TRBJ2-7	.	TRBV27	CASSPQRHSYEQYF	TGTGCCAGCAGTCCCCAGCGCCATTCCTACGAGCAGTACTTC
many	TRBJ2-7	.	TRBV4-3	CASSQEYSYEQYF	TGCGCCAGCAGCCAAGAATACAGCTACGAGCAGTACTTC
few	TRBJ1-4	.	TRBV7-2	CASSSAPTGPATNEKLFF	TGTGCCAGCAGCTCCGCCCCTACAGGGCCTGCAACTAATGAAAAACTGTTTTTT
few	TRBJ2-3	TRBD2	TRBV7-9	CASSLYSRAGGTDTQYF	TGTGCCAGCAGCCTCTACAGCCGCGCGGGGGGCACAGATACGCAGTATTTT
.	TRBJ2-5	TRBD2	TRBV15	CATSRDQGTSRETQYF	TGTGCCACCAGCAGAGATCAAGGGACTAGTAGGGAGACCCAGTACTTC
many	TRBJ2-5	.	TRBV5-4	CASSLAGRLETQYF	TGTGCCAGCAGCTTGGCCGGTAGGCTGGAGACCCAGTACTTC
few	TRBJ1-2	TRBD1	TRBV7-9	CASSSRTGYGYTF	TGTGCCAGCAGCTCCAGGACAGGCTATGGCTACACCTTC
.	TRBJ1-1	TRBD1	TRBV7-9	CASSYPRQGVKAFF	TGTGCCAGCAGCTACCCCCGACAGGGGGTGAAAGCTTTCTTT
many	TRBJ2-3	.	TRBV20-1	CSASPAGSTDTQYF	TGCAGTGCTAGTCCGGCGGGTAGCACAGATACGCAGTATTTT